Listed below are T cell receptor beta chains from one sample, sequenced in a study of response to subunit inactivated influenza vaccine. TCRdb analysed the RT-PCR reads with MiXCR anew, one entry per CDR3 protein. The sample has roughly 500,000 distinct CDR3 sequences; approximately 15% are singletons. The sample in question was CD4+ T cells sorted from PBMCs, obtained around 25 months after vaccination. These receptors were obtained from a man between 50 and 75 years old who received an inactivated influenza vaccine. Both conserved end residues are trimmed from each CDR3. The order of the fields is CDR3 protein, J gene, V gene.

CDR3 protein: SADAGTGIYGYT; J gene: TRBJ1-2; V gene: TRBV20-1
CDR3 protein: SARDLGTSGNVQY; J gene: TRBJ2-7; V gene: TRBV20-1
CDR3 protein: ASSVGGAGSDGYT; J gene: TRBJ1-2; V gene: TRBV9
CDR3 protein: ASSPWGGLEGYNEQF; J gene: TRBJ2-1; V gene: TRBV6-1
CDR3 protein: ASSLQANYGYT; J gene: TRBJ1-2; V gene: TRBV18
CDR3 protein: ASRRTSGGATDTQY; J gene: TRBJ2-3; V gene: TRBV5-1
CDR3 protein: ASSDRGGYT; J gene: TRBJ1-2; V gene: TRBV12-3/TRBV12-4
CDR3 protein: ASSLVWGGQNTEAF; J gene: TRBJ1-1; V gene: TRBV7-2
CDR3 protein: ASLGGPIQPQH; J gene: TRBJ1-5; V gene: TRBV4-3
CDR3 protein: SVEGRGTYEQY; J gene: TRBJ2-7; V gene: TRBV29-1
CDR3 protein: ASSQSGHAGGDGELF; J gene: TRBJ2-2; V gene: TRBV4-1
CDR3 protein: ASSYRGVNTGELF; J gene: TRBJ2-2; V gene: TRBV27
CDR3 protein: ASSRASKETQY; J gene: TRBJ2-5; V gene: TRBV19
CDR3 protein: SVHAAGGMDEQY; J gene: TRBJ2-7; V gene: TRBV29-1
CDR3 protein: ASSLGRDAYYNEQF; J gene: TRBJ2-1; V gene: TRBV11-3
CDR3 protein: ASSASGTGVFYEQY; J gene: TRBJ2-7; V gene: TRBV6-2/TRBV6-3
CDR3 protein: ASSSGQDYSPLH; J gene: TRBJ1-6; V gene: TRBV5-1
CDR3 protein: ASSLEGGTEAF; J gene: TRBJ1-1; V gene: TRBV7-9
CDR3 protein: AGRQAWNTGELF; J gene: TRBJ2-2; V gene: TRBV27
CDR3 protein: ASSRGEVDGYT; J gene: TRBJ1-2; V gene: TRBV4-2
CDR3 protein: ASPIRIPPLH; J gene: TRBJ1-6; V gene: TRBV12-3/TRBV12-4
CDR3 protein: ASGANTGELF; J gene: TRBJ2-2; V gene: TRBV9
CDR3 protein: ASSQRTGGMVEQY; J gene: TRBJ2-7; V gene: TRBV6-2/TRBV6-3
CDR3 protein: ASSQSWTGAEAF; J gene: TRBJ1-1; V gene: TRBV4-1
CDR3 protein: ASSAGQANQPQH; J gene: TRBJ1-5; V gene: TRBV6-1
CDR3 protein: STGTEVNTEAF; J gene: TRBJ1-1; V gene: TRBV20-1
CDR3 protein: SARAGFGTEAF; J gene: TRBJ1-1; V gene: TRBV20-1
CDR3 protein: ASREVAEYNEQF; J gene: TRBJ2-1; V gene: TRBV5-1
CDR3 protein: ASSGGQGGGTEAF; J gene: TRBJ1-1; V gene: TRBV6-1
CDR3 protein: ASRGGREEKNT; J gene: TRBJ1-2; V gene: TRBV4-1
CDR3 protein: ASSLVSGDYNEQF; J gene: TRBJ2-1; V gene: TRBV5-1
CDR3 protein: ASKLGGGWGPQH; J gene: TRBJ1-5; V gene: TRBV7-2
CDR3 protein: ASKEGREGRQF; J gene: TRBJ2-1; V gene: TRBV5-1
CDR3 protein: ASGRGQGNPEAF; J gene: TRBJ1-1; V gene: TRBV12-3/TRBV12-4
CDR3 protein: ASSGGQGFYEQY; J gene: TRBJ2-7; V gene: TRBV6-1
CDR3 protein: ASSATGTWSQY; J gene: TRBJ2-3; V gene: TRBV25-1
CDR3 protein: SATGQGFRQY; J gene: TRBJ2-5; V gene: TRBV20-1
CDR3 protein: ASSRSGPYNEQF; J gene: TRBJ2-1; V gene: TRBV7-9
CDR3 protein: ASSYEFIGFSGANVLT; J gene: TRBJ2-6; V gene: TRBV6-5
CDR3 protein: SARGDSGRSETQY; J gene: TRBJ2-5; V gene: TRBV20-1
CDR3 protein: ASSQDYFKLAGGATVLF; J gene: TRBJ2-1; V gene: TRBV4-3
CDR3 protein: ASFTGPQTYEQY; J gene: TRBJ2-7; V gene: TRBV5-1
CDR3 protein: ASSSGARGPEAF; J gene: TRBJ1-1; V gene: TRBV12-3/TRBV12-4
CDR3 protein: ASSASFNTEAF; J gene: TRBJ1-1; V gene: TRBV10-2
CDR3 protein: ASSQTLPAANNSPLH; J gene: TRBJ1-6; V gene: TRBV7-8
CDR3 protein: ASSHRASVSDTQY; J gene: TRBJ2-3; V gene: TRBV5-1
CDR3 protein: ASSYQVAGNDRLF; J gene: TRBJ2-1; V gene: TRBV6-5
CDR3 protein: ASSQDPGTPLH; J gene: TRBJ1-6; V gene: TRBV4-3
CDR3 protein: AISRPGQGIGTDTQY; J gene: TRBJ2-3; V gene: TRBV10-3
CDR3 protein: ATSRDLGRSEQY; J gene: TRBJ2-7; V gene: TRBV15